This T cell receptor (beta chain) was documented in a study of technical replicates of blood from a few donors. CDR1 and CDR2 (germline): LNHDA, SQIVND (reference sequence). V was trimmed by 4 bases and J by 5 bases, leaving 21 bases between them. The CDR3 totals 17 residues. Assay used: immunoSEQ multiplex PCR; TCRdb lists only in-frame clones, some missing. The sample records 95,000 or so clones, approximately 96% being singletons. Sequenced: T cells isolated from PBMCs. V usage is TRBV19 and J usage is TRBJ2-1, with D unresolved. The receptor's source is a human donor in good health. CDR3 nucleotides: TGTGCCAGTAGTACCGACACCCGGATTCAATTAGACAATGAGCAGTTCTTC. Its translation: CASSTDTRIQLDNEQFF.